This T cell receptor beta chain was profiled in a study of long-term antiretroviral therapy in people with HIV. Of note for this clone: Its cognate antigen is unknown.

Findings of the study overall: Clonotypes expanded prior to ART showed repertoire dominance at all sampled time points.

Researchers secured at least one pre-ART and at least two post-ART PBMC samples from each donor. The run of the v3.0 immunoSEQ assay was at survey level. This table comes from immunoSEQ multiplex PCR, and its TCRdb copy is limited to in-frame clones, with some not included. Here the sample spans 20,000 or so clones, about four fifths being singletons. Sequencing was performed on unsorted PBMCs, taken 0.6 years after starting antiretroviral therapy. This clonotype originated in a woman between 18 and 29 years old with HIV.

CDR3 bases: TGTGCCAGCAGTTACTCGACGCAGGCGGGCTACACCTTC. This codes for CASSYSTQAGYTF. This chain uses TRBV6-5 with TRBJ1-2; D call uncertain. The CDR3 loop spans 13 amino acids. Germline values: CDR1 MNHEY, CDR2 SVGAGI. The V gene lost 0 bases and the J gene lost 8 bases, with 10 bases spanning the gap.